This T cell receptor (beta chain) was sequenced in a study of regulatory T cells in long-lasting Graves disease. Across the whole study: Graves' patients diagnosed newly had used antithyroid drugs under 3 months.

The CDR3 is 17 residues long. Trimming took 2 bases from V and 1 from J; bases not matched to a gene: 6. In germline, CDR1 is SEHNR, CDR2 FQNEAQ (reference sequence). Regarding time point: newly diagnosed GD, antithyroid drugs for less than 3 months. PBMC-derived RNA was used for the TCR library. Arm-PCR of CDR3 regions with iRepertoire HTBI primers generated TCR beta libraries. Each CDR3 protein gets one entry after TCRdb re-called the multiplex PCR reads with MiXCR. The data contain fewer than 450,000 distinct CDR3 sequences, 15% of them singletons. The table lists this clonotype with a few counts. These data also formed part of another study, on T cells in Graves' hyperthyroidism and ophthalmopathy. That work adds: Through a model of 13 V-J features, ophthalmopathy was separated from stable hyperthyroidism.

The specimen comprised peripheral blood mononuclear cells (PBMCs), sampled at new diagnosis, from a patient treated with antithyroid drugs. The TCR was taken from a woman in her 40s with Graves disease. The chain recombines TRBV7-9 with TRBJ2-1; 9 nucleotides align to TRBD2. CDR3 nucleotides: TGTGCCAGCAGCTTAACCCATAGCGGGAGTTCCTACAATGAGCAGTTCTTC. Protein sequence: CASSLTHSGSSYNEQFF.